These 32 T cell receptor beta chains came from one sample sequenced in a study of shared clonotypes between healthy human individuals. Repertoires were generated with immunoSEQ multiplex PCR, while TCRdb's copy carries only in-frame clones and drops some. The sample lists about 490,000 clones; about 79% were seen once. What was sequenced was PBMCs. Receptors were obtained from a woman between 40 and 50 years old in good health. Some clones in this sample may be carry-over from other donors' samples.

The rearrangement uses TRBV28 and TRBJ2-7; D tentatively reads TRBD1 or TRBD2 (7 bases each). This CDR3 region has 13 residues. V shed 6 bases and J shed 7 bases, with 16 bases lying between them. Germline V CDR1 and CDR2: MDHEN, SYDVKM. This CDR3 is CASRLRGGWEQYF. The CDR3 bases are TGTGCCAGCAGACTCAGGGGGGGTTGGGAGCAGTACTTC.

This clone occurred a few times. This chain links TRBV28 with TRBJ1-5, with 7 positions matching TRBD1. The CDR3 contains 14 residues. Germline-derived CDR1 and CDR2 are MDHEN and SYDVKM. The ends lost 5 bases at V and 2 bases at J; junction bases unmatched: 3. The CDR3 loop is CASSTTGGNQPQHF. The CDR3, as DNA: TGTGCCAGCAGTACCACAGGGGGCAATCAGCCCCAGCATTTT.

CDR3 loop: CASSLLAGRDTGELFF. DNA of the CDR3: TGTGCCAGCAGCTTACTCGCCGGGAGGGACACCGGGGAGCTGTTTTTT. The chain has TRBV7-9 and TRBJ2-2; 8 bases are shared with TRBD2. This CDR3 is 16 amino acids long. V shed 2 bases, J shed 3 bases, and the junction held 5 bases outside the gene matches. Germline CDR1 is SEHNR and CDR2 is FQNEAQ (reference sequence).

This sequence joins TRBV25-1 and TRBJ1-6, with D uncertain. The germline V and J ends were trimmed by 4 bases and 6 bases, with 4 bases remaining between them. Per the germline V gene, CDR1 is MGHDK and CDR2 is SYGVNS. The CDR3 has 12 amino acids. DNA for the CDR3: TGTGCCAGCAGTGTGGGTAATTCACCCCTCCACTTT. It is translated as CASSVGNSPLHF. Full variable domain (missing parts from reference TRBV25-1 and TRBJ1-6): EADIYQTPRYLVIGTGKKITLECSQTMGHDKMYWYQQDPGMELHLIHYSYGVNSTEKGDLSSESTVSRIRTEHFPLTLESARPSHTSQYLCASSVGNSPLHFGNGTRLTVT.

This clone was counted between two and nine times. The V and J genes are TRBV2 and TRBJ1-4, with D unresolved. The CDR3 runs to 12 residues. The V end lost 4 bases, the J end lost 6 bases, and 6 bases lay between the germline ends. The germline CDR1 and CDR2 sequences are SNHLY and FYNNEI. The CDR3 reads CASSGQHEKLFF. The CDR3 nucleotides read TGTGCCAGCAGTGGGCAGCATGAAAAACTGTTTTTT.

This sequence joins TRBV2 and TRBJ1-1, with no clear D. The length of the CDR3 is 16 residues. The ends were cut back, 2 bases at V and 1 base at J, with 14 bases in the middle. Germline CDR1 SNHLY, CDR2 FYNNEI. The CDR3 DNA follows: TGTGCCAGCAGTGAAAGTGTCGCACGGAGGAACACTGAAGCTTTCTTT. Protein: CASSESVARRNTEAFF.

V usage is TRBV28 and J usage is TRBJ2-7, with TRBD1 matching 7 bases. J gave up 3 bases and V 7 bases, and 6 bases lay outside the gene matches. Germline CDR1 is MDHEN and CDR2 is SYDVKM. CDR3 length: 13 residues. The CDR3 is CASIDRAIYEQYF. Written as DNA, the CDR3 is TGTGCCAGCATCGACAGGGCGATCTACGAGCAGTACTTC.

This clone is a singleton in its sample. The J gene is TRBJ2-1, the V gene TRBV9, with no clear D. Germline assignment: CDR1 SGDLS and CDR2 YYNGEE. Between the trimmed V and J ends, which lost 0 bases and 3 bases, there was a span of 10 bases. The CDR3 length is 15 residues. The CDR3 coding sequence is TGTGCCAGCAGCGTAGGGGTCTTTATCTACAATGAGCAGTTCTTC. Its protein product is CASSVGVFIYNEQFF.

The chain recombines TRBV5-4 with TRBJ2-1; D is possibly TRBD2 (7 bases). Trimming took 4 bases from V and 7 from J, leaving 18 bases between them. CDR3 size: 15 residues. Germline CDR1 is SGHNT and CDR2 is YYREEE (reference sequence). CDR3 nucleotide sequence: TGTGCCAGCAGCCTCGAGGGGGGGGCGAGGAATGAGCAGTTCTTC. This encodes CASSLEGGARNEQFF.

The rearrangement uses TRBV29-1 and TRBJ1-4; weak D call: TRBD1 (5 bases). The germline gives CDR1 SQVTM, CDR2 ANQGSEA. The length of the CDR3 is 15 residues. The V end lost 4 bases, the J end lost 1 base, and 13 bases lay between the germline ends. DNA of the CDR3: TGCAGCGTTGGCCAGGCGGGGGGAACTAATGAAAAACTGTTTTTT. It codes for CSVGQAGGTNEKLFF.

In this sample, this clone turned up many times. The CDR3 is CASSTGLYNEQFF. In DNA form, the CDR3 reads TGTGCCAGCTCAACGGGATTATACAATGAGCAGTTCTTC. This chain connects TRBV18 to TRBJ2-1; the D gene is possibly TRBD2 (5 bases). The V and J ends lost 5 bases and 4 bases respectively, with 9 bases between them. Germline V CDR1 and CDR2: KGHSH, LQKENI. This CDR3 spans 13 amino acids.

J is TRBJ1-4 and V is TRBV6-1; 9 nucleotides line up with TRBD1. Germline V lookup: CDR1 MNHNS, CDR2 SASEGT. The CDR3 length is 14 residues. With 3 bases clipped from V and 7 bases from J, the junction kept 3 bases outside the gene matches. CDR3 coding DNA: TGTGCCAGCAGTGAGGGACAGGGCGGTGAAAAACTGTTTTTT. Amino acids: CASSEGQGGEKLFF.

This clone was seen many times. The genes are TRBV10-3 and TRBJ2-1; 11 nucleotides line up with TRBD2. V trimming: 6 bases; J trimming: 4 bases; junction bases outside the gene matches: 2. Germline V gene lookup returns CDR1 ENHRY and CDR2 SYGVKD. This CDR3 has 14 residues. The DNA for the CDR3 is TGTGCCATCAGGACTAGCGGGATATACAATGAGCAGTTCTTC. Its translation is CAIRTSGIYNEQFF.

This clone was recorded a few times. This chain uses TRBV4-1 with TRBJ2-5; TRBD1 matches 9 bases. The CDR3 sequence is 16 residues long. Germline CDR1 is MGHRA and CDR2 is YSYEKL. The J segment lost 3 bases and the V segment lost 1 base, leaving 6 bases of the junction unmatched. The CDR3 spells CASSQGVQGAKETQYF. CDR3 nucleotide sequence: TGCGCCAGCAGCCAAGGGGTACAGGGGGCCAAAGAGACCCAGTACTTC.

The chain joins TRBV10-3 to TRBJ1-5; D uncertain. Germline V CDR1 and CDR2: ENHRY, SYGVKD. The CDR3 runs to 16 residues. Trimming stripped 0 bases from V and 2 bases from J, with 11 bases between. The CDR3 bases are TGTGCCATCAGTGAGTCGCCGGGGTTGGGCAATCAGCCCCAGCATTTT. It translates to CAISESPGLGNQPQHF.

This clone came up a few times. The chain is built from TRBV6-1 and TRBJ2-1, with 10 bases that match TRBD2. Germline trimming cut 6 bases from V and 3 bases from J; bases unmatched to any gene: 5. This CDR3 has 15 amino acids. Germline V lookup: CDR1 MNHNS, CDR2 SASEGT. The CDR3 protein is CASRLTSGYYNEQFF. CDR3 sequence (DNA): TGTGCCAGCAGGCTGACTAGCGGGTACTACAATGAGCAGTTCTTC.

This clone was observed a single time. Sequence at one end of the junction differs from germline and may be a read error. The chain employs TRBV7-9 and TRBJ1-4; the D gene is possibly TRBD1 (5 bases). The CDR3 length is 13 residues. CDR1 is SEHNR, CDR2 FQNEAQ, per germline (reference sequence). The CDR3 reads CASSLDGASAPVF. DNA of the CDR3: TGTGCCAGCAGCCTAGACGGGGCGTCTGCTCCTGTTTTT.

The table lists this clone with a count of one. The V gene is TRBV20-1, the J gene TRBJ2-2; D is undetermined. V dropped 5 bases and J dropped 6 bases, with 7 bases sitting between them. CDR3 length: 11 amino acids. In germline, CDR1 is DFQATT, CDR2 SNEGSKA (reference sequence). The CDR3 bases are TGCAGTGCTGCCCCCGCCGGGGAGCTGTTTTTT. Encoded protein: CSAAPAGELFF.

The chain employs TRBV4-3 and TRBJ1-5, with unresolved D. CDR1 is LGHNA and CDR2 is YSLEER in the germline V gene. CDR3 length: 13 residues. Deletions cut 0 bases from V and 4 bases from J, with 4 bases between. The CDR3 loop reads CASSQDGNQPQHF. CDR3 bases: TGCGCCAGCAGCCAAGATGGGAATCAGCCCCAGCATTTT.

CDR3 nucleotides: TGTGCCAGCAGCGTACCGGGACTGACGGTCGAGCAGTACTTC. Translating gives CASSVPGLTVEQYF. This chain links TRBV5-4 with TRBJ2-7; the D gene is possibly TRBD2 (6 bases). Per the germline V gene, CDR1 is SGHNT and CDR2 is YYREEE (reference sequence). There are 14 residues in the CDR3. The V end lost 4 bases, the J end lost 6 bases, and 17 bases lay between the germline ends.

The rearrangement uses TRBV5-8 and TRBJ1-2; D ambiguous. CDR3 length: 13 residues. Germline V gene lookup returns CDR1 SGHTS and CDR2 YDEGEE. Deletions cut 1 base from V and 9 bases from J, with 13 bases between. The CDR3 is CASSLLGPTSYTF. The CDR3, as DNA: TGTGCCAGCAGCTTGTTAGGACCGACTAGCTACACCTTC.

Concerning this clone itself: Germline is not matched at one junction end, which may reflect a read error. This rearrangement joins TRBV18 to TRBJ1-4, with 7 bases aligning to TRBD1. The CDR3 has 13 residues. Germline V gene data show CDR1 as KGHSH and CDR2 as LQKENI. The CDR3 here is CASSQGSSNQGVF. The CDR3, as DNA: TGTGCCAGCTCCCAAGGATCGAGTAACCAGGGGGTTTTT. The whole variable domain, filled in from reference TRBV18 and TRBJ1-4, reads NAGVMQNPRHLVRRRGQEARLRCSPMKGHSHVYWYRQLPEEGLKFMVYLQKENIIDESGMPKERFSAEFPKEGPSILRIQQVVRGDSAAYFCASSQGSSNQGVFGSGTQLSVL.

This clone was found once. The chain recombines TRBV7-2 with TRBJ1-5; D remains unclear. The V end was cut by 5 bases, the J end by 4 bases, with 12 bases between. CDR3 length: 14 amino acids. From germline, CDR1 is SGHTA and CDR2 FQGNSA. The CDR3 DNA reads TGTGCCAGCAGCCCCCGGCTAGTAAATCAGCCCCAGCATTTT. Its translation: CASSPRLVNQPQHF.

V is TRBV30 and J is TRBJ2-3; TRBD2 matches at 11 bases. This CDR3 contains 17 residues. The junction had 10 bases not matched to a gene; V was cut back by 1 base and J by 4 bases. Germline CDR1 GTSNPN, CDR2 SVGIG (reference sequence). The CDR3: CAWSGVLAGGEADTQYF. The DNA for the CDR3 is TGTGCCTGGAGTGGGGTTCTAGCGGGAGGTGAGGCAGATACGCAGTATTTT.

This clone occurred a few times. The chain employs TRBV7-9 and TRBJ1-2; tentatively, D is TRBD1 (5 bases). Germline V gene sequence: CDR1 SEHNR, CDR2 FQNEAQ (reference sequence). The V gene lost 4 bases and the J gene lost 1 base, with 10 bases spanning the gap. The CDR3 covers 14 residues. The CDR3 nucleotides are TGTGCCAGCAGCTCTAGCGACAGTAACTATGGCTACACCTTC. It yields the protein CASSSSDSNYGYTF.

The V call is TRBV4-2, the J call TRBJ2-6; the D gene is possibly TRBD1 (6 bases). V was pared by 1 base and J by 5 bases, with 12 bases between. Germline CDR1 is LGHNA and CDR2 is YNFKEQ. The CDR3 length is 16 residues. The CDR3 is CASSQAQGMRANVLTF. As DNA, the CDR3 is TGTGCCAGCAGCCAAGCGCAGGGGATGAGGGCCAACGTCCTGACTTTC.

The V call is TRBV7-3, the J call TRBJ1-3; possibly TRBD1 for D (5 bases). Trimming left V 1 base short and J 0 bases short, with 10 bases between. The CDR3 has 16 residues. CDR1 SGHTA and CDR2 FQGTGA come from the germline V gene. Written as DNA, the CDR3 is TGTGCCAGCAGCTTAAATCCAGGGAGCTCTGGAAACACCATATATTTT. Translation: CASSLNPGSSGNTIYF.

CDR3 region: CASSSSGGTYEQYF. The CDR3 bases are TGCGCCAGCAGCAGCAGCGGGGGAACCTACGAGCAGTACTTC. The rearrangement links TRBV5-1 to TRBJ2-7; 8 positions match TRBD2. There are 14 residues in the CDR3. The germline gives CDR1 SGHRS, CDR2 YFSETQ. J lost 2 bases, V lost 4 bases, and 5 bases had no gene match.

V usage is TRBV5-1 and J usage is TRBJ2-7; TRBD1 aligns across 9 bases. CDR3 length equals 14 residues. V shed 4 bases and J 5 bases; nucleotides not matched to a gene: 7. Germline-derived CDR1 and CDR2 are SGHRS and YFSETQ. Here the CDR3 DNA reads TGCGCCAGCAGCCTCGGGACAGGGTTTGACGAGCAGTACTTC. It specifies CASSLGTGFDEQYF. The complete variable domain, with remaining parts taken from reference TRBV5-1 and TRBJ2-7, reads KAGVTQTPRYLIKTRGQQVTLSCSPISGHRSVSWYQQTPGQGLQFLFEYFSETQRNKGNFPGRFSGRQFSNSRSEMNVSTLELGDSALYLCASSLGTGFDEQYFGPGTRLTVT.

V gene TRBV19 combines with J gene TRBJ2-1; D is perhaps TRBD2 (6 bases). The germline CDR1 and CDR2 sequences are LNHDA and SQIVND (reference sequence). This CDR3 contains 15 residues. With 6 bases removed from V and 1 base from J, the gap between germline ends came to 13 bases. Written as DNA, the CDR3 is TGTGCCAGTAGCTTGGGGGGTATGTCCTACAATGAGCAGTTCTTC. It is translated as CASSLGGMSYNEQFF.

Points on this clone: Given a much more abundant clone one base away, this may be a read error. The V call is TRBV27, the J call TRBJ1-1; TRBD1 agrees at 7 bases. In germline, CDR1 is MNHEY, CDR2 SMNVEV (reference sequence). The CDR3 is 13 amino acids. V shed 6 bases and J 3 bases; nucleotides not matched to a gene: 4. The CDR3 nucleotides read TGTGCCAGCAGCTTAGACAGGGACACTGAAGCTTTCTTT. It is translated as CASSLDRDTEAFF.

The chain links TRBV27 to TRBJ2-1; 9 nucleotides match TRBD2. There are 19 residues in the CDR3. Trimming removed 2 bases from V and 6 bases from J; junction bases left unmatched: 17. Germline assignment: CDR1 MNHEY and CDR2 SMNVEV (reference sequence). Written as DNA, the CDR3 is TGTGCCAGCAGTTTACTCTTTGGGACTAGCCCTCTTCCAGTCAATGAGCAGTTCTTC. Translating gives CASSLLFGTSPLPVNEQFF.